Following are 4 T cell receptor beta chains from one sample sequenced in a study of cytomegalovirus exposure and HLA in healthy donors. In the PCR, 60 Vbeta and 13 Jbeta primers were used. Clones were read by immunoSEQ multiplex PCR, and TCRdb kept only the in-frame ones, dropping some. The sample includes around 120,000 clones, nearly 65% of them seen just once. Sequenced material: PBMCs. Every receptor here comes from a man aged 35-49 years in good health and CMV-seropositive.

The V call is TRBV25-1, the J call TRBJ1-1, with D hard to call. Germline lookup yields CDR1 MGHDK and CDR2 SYGVNS. This CDR3 comprises 15 residues. V dropped 10 bases and J dropped 1 base, with 19 bases sitting between them. This CDR3 is CANPDRSAGNTEAFF. DNA of the CDR3: TGTGCCAACCCGGATAGGTCGGCAGGGAACACTGAAGCTTTCTTT.

The chain joins TRBV19 to TRBJ2-5; D call uncertain. The V end lost 4 bases, the J end lost 2 bases, and 11 bases lay between the germline ends. The CDR3 has 14 amino acids. The germline gives CDR1 LNHDA, CDR2 SQIVND (reference sequence). CDR3 amino acids: CASSSGQSQETQYF. CDR3 nucleotides: TGTGCCAGTAGTAGCGGCCAGAGTCAAGAGACCCAGTACTTC.

This clone was found a few times. This chain joins TRBV30 and TRBJ2-7; D is possibly TRBD2 (5 bases). Germline V gene sequence: CDR1 GTSNPN, CDR2 SVGIG (reference sequence). There are 14 residues in the CDR3. V lost 4 bases, J lost 6 bases, and 19 bases lay in between. The CDR3, as DNA: TGTGCCTGGAATCGGGGTTTGCGTGTGGGCGAGCAGTACTTC. It encodes CAWNRGLRVGEQYF.

V usage is TRBV6-5 and J usage is TRBJ1-2, with a possible D match to TRBD1 (5 bases). V gave up 1 base and J gave up 4 bases, with 13 bases separating them. Germline assignment: CDR1 MNHEY and CDR2 SVGAGI. The CDR3 has 15 residues. CDR3 loop: CASSYWQDNTYGYTF. In DNA, the CDR3 is TGTGCCAGCAGTTACTGGCAGGACAATACCTATGGCTACACCTTC.